The present TCR beta chain was sequenced within a study of shared clonotypes between healthy human individuals. Across the whole study: Each donor's CD8 memory used one plate, CD8 naive two, each CD4 subset three.

Regarding this clone: Its target is not known.

General study points: The study found 4.5% to 6% of naive CD4 clonotypes shared across several donors.

Authors' data handling: Filtering of immunoSEQ junctional sequences could not match full-length read filtering. The data were produced by immunoSEQ multiplex PCR, yet TCRdb's version contains in-frame clones alone and is incomplete. D and trimming come from the DNA, and the V and J calls and clone size come from that table. In the table there are about 2.4 million clones, 85% to 95% of which are singletons. The source is a young man in good health. The sample taken for sequencing was naive CD4+ T cells sorted from blood. Subset denoted: CD45RA+ positively selected.

CDR3 nucleotide sequence: TGTGCCAGCAGCGCAGAGACGGGGGATGAGCAGTTCTTC. It yields the protein CASSAETGDEQFF. The chain is built from TRBV9 and TRBJ2-1, with D perhaps TRBD2 (6 bases). CDR3 length: 13 amino acids. CDR1 is SGDLS and CDR2 is YYNGEE in the germline V gene. V was cut by 3 bases and J by 8 bases, with 12 bases left in between.